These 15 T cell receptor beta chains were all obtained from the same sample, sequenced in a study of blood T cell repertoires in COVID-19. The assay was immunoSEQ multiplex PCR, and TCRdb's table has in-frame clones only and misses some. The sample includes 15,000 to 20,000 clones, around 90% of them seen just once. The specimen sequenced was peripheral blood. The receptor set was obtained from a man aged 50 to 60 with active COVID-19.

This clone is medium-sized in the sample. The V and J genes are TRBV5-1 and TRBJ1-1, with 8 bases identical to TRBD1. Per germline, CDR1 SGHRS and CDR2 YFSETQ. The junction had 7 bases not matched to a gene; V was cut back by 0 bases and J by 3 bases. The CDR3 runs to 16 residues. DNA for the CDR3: TGCGCCAGCAGCTTGGAACAGGGGGATGGGTACACTGAAGCTTTCTTT. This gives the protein CASSLEQGDGYTEAFF.

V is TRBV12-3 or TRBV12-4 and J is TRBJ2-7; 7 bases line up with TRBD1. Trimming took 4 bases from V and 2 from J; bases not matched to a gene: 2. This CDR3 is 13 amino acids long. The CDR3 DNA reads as TGTGCCAGCAGTTCCGACAGGGCCTACGAGCAGTACTTC. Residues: CASSSDRAYEQYF.

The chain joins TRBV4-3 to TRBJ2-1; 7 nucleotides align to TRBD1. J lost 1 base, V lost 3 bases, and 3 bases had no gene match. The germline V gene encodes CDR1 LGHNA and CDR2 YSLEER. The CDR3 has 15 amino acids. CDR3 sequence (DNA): TGCGCCAGCAGCCACCGACAGGGATCCTACAATGAGCAGTTCTTC. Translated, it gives CASSHRQGSYNEQFF.

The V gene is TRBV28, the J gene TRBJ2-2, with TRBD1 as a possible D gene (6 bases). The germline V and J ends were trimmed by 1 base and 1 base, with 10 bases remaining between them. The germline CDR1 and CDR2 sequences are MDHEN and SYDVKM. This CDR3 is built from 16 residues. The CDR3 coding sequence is TGTGCCAGCAGTTTATCAAAAGGGGGGAACACCGGGGAGCTGTTTTTT. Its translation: CASSLSKGGNTGELFF.

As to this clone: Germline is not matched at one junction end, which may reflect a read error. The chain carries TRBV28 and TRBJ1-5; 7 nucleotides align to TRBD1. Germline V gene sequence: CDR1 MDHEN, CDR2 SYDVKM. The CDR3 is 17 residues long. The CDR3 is CASRLLQGRLSNQPQHF. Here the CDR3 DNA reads TGTGCCAGCAGGTTATTACAGGGGCGACTTAGCAATCAGCCCCAGCATTTT. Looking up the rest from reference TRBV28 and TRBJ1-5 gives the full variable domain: DVKVTQSSRYLVKRTGEKVFLECVQDMDHENMFWYRQDPGLGLRLIYFSYDVKMKEKGDIPEGYSVSREKKERFSLILESASTNQTSMYLCASRLLQGRLSNQPQHFGDGTRLSIL.

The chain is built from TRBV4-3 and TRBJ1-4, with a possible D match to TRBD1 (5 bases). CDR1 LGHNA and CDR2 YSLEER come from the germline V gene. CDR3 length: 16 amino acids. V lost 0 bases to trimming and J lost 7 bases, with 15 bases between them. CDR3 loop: CASSQDNPGGSEKLFF. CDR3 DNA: TGCGCCAGCAGCCAAGATAACCCCGGGGGTAGTGAAAAACTGTTTTTT.

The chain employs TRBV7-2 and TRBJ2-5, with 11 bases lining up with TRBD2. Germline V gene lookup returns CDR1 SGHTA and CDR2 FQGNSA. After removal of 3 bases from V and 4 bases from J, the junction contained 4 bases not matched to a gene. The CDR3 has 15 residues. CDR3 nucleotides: TGTGCCAGCAGCTTGGATCTAGCGGGAGGAGAGACCCAGTACTTC. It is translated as CASSLDLAGGETQYF.

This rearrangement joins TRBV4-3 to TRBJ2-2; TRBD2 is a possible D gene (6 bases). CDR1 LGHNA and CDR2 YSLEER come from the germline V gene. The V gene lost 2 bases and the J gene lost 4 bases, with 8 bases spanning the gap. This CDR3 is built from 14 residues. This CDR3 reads CASSQRRGTGELFF. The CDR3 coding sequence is TGCGCCAGCAGCCAAAGGCGGGGCACCGGGGAGCTGTTTTTT.

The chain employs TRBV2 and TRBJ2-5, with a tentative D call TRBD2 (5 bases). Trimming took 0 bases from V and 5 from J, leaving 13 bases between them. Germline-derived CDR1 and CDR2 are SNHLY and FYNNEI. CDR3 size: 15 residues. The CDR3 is CASSEASSSGETQYF. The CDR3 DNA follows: TGTGCCAGCAGTGAAGCATCTAGCAGTGGGGAGACCCAGTACTTC.

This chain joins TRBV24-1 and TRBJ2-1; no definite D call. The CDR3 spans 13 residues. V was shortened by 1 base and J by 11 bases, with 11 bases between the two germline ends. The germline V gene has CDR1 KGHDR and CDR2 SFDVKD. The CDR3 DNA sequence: TGTGCCACCAGTGATTTCCCAGGTACTCAGCAGTTCTTC. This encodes CATSDFPGTQQFF.

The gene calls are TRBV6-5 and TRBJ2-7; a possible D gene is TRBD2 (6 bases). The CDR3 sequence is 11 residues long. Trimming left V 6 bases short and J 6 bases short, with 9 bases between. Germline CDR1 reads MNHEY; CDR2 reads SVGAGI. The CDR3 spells CASRGGIEQYF. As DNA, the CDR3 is TGTGCCAGCAGAGGAGGGATCGAGCAGTACTTC.

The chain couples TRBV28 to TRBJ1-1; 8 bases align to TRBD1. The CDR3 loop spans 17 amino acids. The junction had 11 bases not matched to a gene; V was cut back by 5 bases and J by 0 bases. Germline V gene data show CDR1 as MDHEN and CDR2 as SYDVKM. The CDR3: CASSPMAGGLLNTEAFF. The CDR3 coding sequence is TGTGCCAGCAGTCCGATGGCAGGGGGCTTATTGAACACTGAAGCTTTCTTT.

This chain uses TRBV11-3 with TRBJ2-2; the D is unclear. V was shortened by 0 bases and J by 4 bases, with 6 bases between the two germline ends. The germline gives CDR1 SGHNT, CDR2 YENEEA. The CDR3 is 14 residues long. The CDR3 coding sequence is TGTGCCAGCAGCTTAGAGAGGTTCACCGGGGAGCTGTTTTTT. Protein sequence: CASSLERFTGELFF.

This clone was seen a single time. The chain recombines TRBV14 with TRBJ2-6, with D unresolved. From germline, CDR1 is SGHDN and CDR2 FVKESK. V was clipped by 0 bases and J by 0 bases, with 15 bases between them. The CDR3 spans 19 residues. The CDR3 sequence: CASSQDPVGAYSGANVLTF. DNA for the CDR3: TGTGCCAGCAGCCAAGATCCCGTGGGCGCGTACTCTGGGGCCAACGTCCTGACTTTC. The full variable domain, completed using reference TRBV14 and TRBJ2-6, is EAGVTQFPSHSVIEKGQTVTLRCDPISGHDNLYWYRRVMGKEIKFLLHFVKESKQDESGMPNNRFLAERTGGTYSTLKVQPAELEDSGVYFCASSQDPVGAYSGANVLTFGAGSRLTVL.

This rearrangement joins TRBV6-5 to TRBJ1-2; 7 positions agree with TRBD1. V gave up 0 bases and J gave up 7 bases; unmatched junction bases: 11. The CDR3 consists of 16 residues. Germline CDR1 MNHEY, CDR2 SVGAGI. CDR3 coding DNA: TGTGCCAGCAGTTACTCCGGCAGGGGGATTCAGGCTGGCTACACCTTC. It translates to CASSYSGRGIQAGYTF.